Listed below are T cell receptor beta chains from one sample, sequenced in a study of immune evolution from preneoplasia to lung adenocarcinoma. This table comes from immunoSEQ multiplex PCR, and its TCRdb copy is limited to in-frame clones, with some not included. This sample has 9,000 to 10,000 clones, with around four fifths found just once. The source material was FFPE minimally invasive lung adenocarcinoma tissue. These TCRs come from a person between 65 and 79 years old with lung adenocarcinoma. Some clones in this sample may be carry-over from other donors' samples. The CDR3 runs from the conserved cysteine through the conserved F or W. D genes are given only for firm matches. Clone sizes are given selectively: once, few, many, or a class where the clone is expanded.

d_gene	v_gene	j_gene	abundance	CDR3nt	CDR3aa
TRBD2	TRBV2	TRBJ2-5	.	TGTGCCAGCAGTGAATTTGGACTAGCGGGGGAGACCCAGTACTTC	CASSEFGLAGETQYF
.	TRBV6-5	TRBJ1-3	once	TGTGCCAGCGGATTTGGGGGAAACACCATATATTTT	CASGFGGNTIYF
.	TRBV27	TRBJ2-7	.	TGTGCCACTTTCCGGGACTCGAACTCCTACGAGCAGTACTTC	CATFRDSNSYEQYF
.	TRBV7-9	TRBJ1-2	.	TGTGCCAGCAGACGAGGGCCAGGGAACTATGGCTACACCTTC	CASRRGPGNYGYTF
.	TRBV5-1	TRBJ2-7	few	TGCGCCAGCAGCTTGGGCAGCAGCTCCTACGAGCAGTACTTC	CASSLGSSSYEQYF
TRBD1	TRBV4-2	TRBJ2-7	.	TGTGCCAGCAGCCGAACCACGACAGGGGACTCCTACGAGCAGTACTTC	CASSRTTTGDSYEQYF
.	TRBV6-1	TRBJ1-2	.	TGTGCCAGCAGTGAAGTAACAGGCTCTAACTATGGCTACACCTTC	CASSEVTGSNYGYTF
.	TRBV19	TRBJ1-4	.	TGTGCCAGTAGGGGGCCTGGAGAAAAACTGTTTTTT	CASRGPGEKLFF
.	TRBV18	TRBJ1-1	.	TGTGCCAGCTCACCACGGGCAGGTAGGGGCACTGAAGCTTTCTTT	CASSPRAGRGTEAFF
.	TRBV7-9	TRBJ2-2	once	TGTGCCAGCAGCCCCTTCCGGGAGCTGTTTTTT	CASSPFRELFF
TRBD1	TRBV30	TRBJ1-5	.	TGTGCCTGGAGCCAGGGGGGGGGCAATCAGCCCCAGCATTTT	CAWSQGGGNQPQHF